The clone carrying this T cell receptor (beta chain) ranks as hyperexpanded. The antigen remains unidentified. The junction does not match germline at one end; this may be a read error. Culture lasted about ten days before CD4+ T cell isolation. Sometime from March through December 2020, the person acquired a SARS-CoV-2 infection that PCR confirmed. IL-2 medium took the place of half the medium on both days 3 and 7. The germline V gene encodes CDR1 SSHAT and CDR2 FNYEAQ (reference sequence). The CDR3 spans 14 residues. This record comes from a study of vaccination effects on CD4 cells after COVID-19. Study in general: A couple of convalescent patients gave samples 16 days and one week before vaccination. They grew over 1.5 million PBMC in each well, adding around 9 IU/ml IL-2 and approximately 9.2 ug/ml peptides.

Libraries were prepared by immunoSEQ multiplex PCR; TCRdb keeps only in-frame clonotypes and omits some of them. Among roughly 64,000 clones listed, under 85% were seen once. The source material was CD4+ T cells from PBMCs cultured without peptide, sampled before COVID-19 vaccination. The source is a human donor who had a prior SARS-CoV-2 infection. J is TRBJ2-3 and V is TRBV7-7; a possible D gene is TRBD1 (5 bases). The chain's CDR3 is CASSLGDGTDTQYF. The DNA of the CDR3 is TGTGCTAGCAGCTTAGGGGATGGCACAGATACGCAGTATTTT.